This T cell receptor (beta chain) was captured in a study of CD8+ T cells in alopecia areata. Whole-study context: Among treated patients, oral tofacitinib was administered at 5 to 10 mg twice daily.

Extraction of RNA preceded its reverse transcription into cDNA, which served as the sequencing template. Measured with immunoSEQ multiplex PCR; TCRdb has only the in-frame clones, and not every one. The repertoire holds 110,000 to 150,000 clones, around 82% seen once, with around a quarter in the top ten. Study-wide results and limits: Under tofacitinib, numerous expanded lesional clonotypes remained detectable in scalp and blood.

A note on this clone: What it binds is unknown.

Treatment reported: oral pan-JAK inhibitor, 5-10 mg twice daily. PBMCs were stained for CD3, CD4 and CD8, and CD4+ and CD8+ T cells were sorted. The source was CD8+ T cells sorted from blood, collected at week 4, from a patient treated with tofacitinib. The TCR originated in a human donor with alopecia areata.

The CDR3 spells CASSSERGVYEQYF. DNA of the CDR3: TGCGCCAGCAGCTCGGAGCGGGGAGTATACGAGCAGTACTTC. The rearrangement links TRBV5-1 to TRBJ2-7; 7 bases map to TRBD2. J lost 4 bases, V lost 3 bases, and 7 bases had no gene match. Germline CDR1 SGHRS, CDR2 YFSETQ. The CDR3 extends over 14 amino acids.